The 11 T cell receptor beta chains below come from one sample, sequenced in a study of shared clonotypes between healthy human individuals. Clones were read by immunoSEQ multiplex PCR, and TCRdb kept only the in-frame ones, dropping some. There are over 850,000 clones in the sample; approximately 80% occur only once, and about 0.52% lies in the top ten. Sequenced material: memory CD4+ T cells from PBMCs. Subset specified: CD45RA-negative fraction. These receptors were taken from a man younger than 35 in good health. Some clones in this sample may be carry-over from other donors' samples.

The V call is TRBV21-1, the J call TRBJ2-5. TRBV21-1 is given as a pseudogene. The CDR3 is 15 residues long. CDR3 region: CASIPPWGAEETQYF. The DNA of the CDR3 is TGTGCCAGCATCCCTCCCTGGGGGGCTGAAGAGACCCAGTACTTC.

This clone was counted once. The chain combines TRBV9 with TRBJ2-3; 7 nucleotides match TRBD2. Germline V gene sequence: CDR1 SGDLS, CDR2 YYNGEE. This CDR3 comprises 15 residues. The V and J ends lost 0 bases and 5 bases, in that order; junction bases with no gene match: 6. The CDR3 protein is CASSVAAGDLDTQYF. CDR3 in DNA: TGTGCCAGCAGCGTAGCCGCGGGAGATTTAGATACGCAGTATTTT.

V usage is TRBV30 and J usage is TRBJ1-2; D may be TRBD1 (6 bases). CDR3 length equals 14 residues. Per the germline V gene, CDR1 is GTSNPN and CDR2 is SVGIG (reference sequence). Trimming left V 2 bases short and J 6 bases short, with 16 bases between. CDR3: CAWSRGGPVDGYTF. The CDR3 DNA is TGTGCCTGGAGTAGGGGGGGCCCCGTTGATGGCTACACCTTC.

This chain joins TRBV4-1 and TRBJ1-3; no clear D. Germline CDR1 reads MGHRA; CDR2 reads YSYEKL. V lost 4 bases, J lost 4 bases, and 11 bases lay in between. CDR3 size: 14 residues. Here the CDR3 reads CASSPDLIGNTIYF. CDR3 bases: TGCGCCAGCAGCCCAGACCTAATCGGAAACACCATATATTTT.

The chain uses TRBV29-1 and TRBJ2-1; 9 bases agree with TRBD2. The J segment lost 7 bases and the V segment lost 6 bases, leaving 10 bases of the junction unmatched. Looked up from germline, CDR1 is SQVTM and CDR2 is ANQGSEA. This CDR3 contains 14 residues. The DNA for the CDR3 is TGCAGCGTGAACGGAGCGGGAGGAGGGAATGAGCAGTTCTTC. It is translated as CSVNGAGGGNEQFF.

This clone has only a few counts. This chain uses TRBV18 with TRBJ1-5; D is uncertain. The germline V and J ends were trimmed by 3 bases and 1 base, with 7 bases remaining between them. CDR3 length: 14 amino acids. Germline V gene sequence: CDR1 KGHSH, CDR2 LQKENI. The CDR3 bases are TGTGCCAGCTCACCGGTGGGGAGCAATCAGCCCCAGCATTTT. Translating gives CASSPVGSNQPQHF.

The chain has TRBV6-1 and TRBJ2-6; TRBD2 matches 7 bases. The germline V gene encodes CDR1 MNHNS and CDR2 SASEGT. CDR3 length: 15 residues. V shed 7 bases and J 9 bases; nucleotides not matched to a gene: 12. CDR3 residues: CASIAGTAGDNVLTF. Written as DNA, the CDR3 is TGTGCCAGCATCGCGGGGACCGCGGGAGACAACGTCCTGACTTTC.

The chain recombines TRBV6-5 with TRBJ2-5; a weak D match, TRBD1 (5 bases). Trimming cost V 0 bases and J 1 base, with 6 bases left between them. CDR3 length equals 14 residues. Looked up from germline, CDR1 is MNHEY and CDR2 is SVGAGI. The CDR3 nucleotides are TGTGCCAGCAGTTACTCGGGGCTCCAAGAGACCCAGTACTTC. Translation gives CASSYSGLQETQYF.

The CDR3, as DNA: TGTGCCATCAGTGAGAGCTTCGTTTTGAACACTGAAGCTTTCTTT. This sequence encodes CAISESFVLNTEAFF. The chain carries TRBV10-3 and TRBJ1-1; D gene unclear. Trimming stripped 2 bases from V and 0 bases from J, with 10 bases between. Germline values: CDR1 ENHRY, CDR2 SYGVKD. The CDR3 is 15 residues long.

The chain combines TRBV30 with TRBJ2-7; 9 bases line up with TRBD2. There are 12 residues in the CDR3. Germline assignment: CDR1 GTSNPN and CDR2 SVGIG (reference sequence). Here the CDR3 reads CSAGGLSYEQYF. The CDR3 coding sequence is TGTTCAGCGGGAGGCCTCTCCTACGAGCAGTACTTC.

The V call is TRBV29-1, the J call TRBJ2-5, with D perhaps given as TRBD1 or TRBD2 (5 bases each). Per the germline V gene, CDR1 is SQVTM and CDR2 is ANQGSEA. CDR3 length: 12 residues. V gave up 7 bases and J gave up 5 bases, with 14 bases separating them. CDR3 in DNA: TGCAGCGCTGAGGGGAATTCGGAGACCCAGTACTTC. Its protein is CSAEGNSETQYF. Full variable domain (remainder filled in from reference TRBV29-1 and TRBJ2-5): SAVISQKPSRDICQRGTSLTIQCQVDSQVTMMFWYRQQPGQSLTLIATANQGSEATYESGFVIDKFPISRPNLTFSTLTVSNMSPEDSSIYLCSAEGNSETQYFGPGTRLLVL.